A selection of T cell receptor beta chains follows, all from one sample in a study of cytomegalovirus exposure and HLA in healthy donors. The repertoire was sequenced with immunoSEQ multiplex PCR; TCRdb's copy has only in-frame clones and lacks some. The table includes fewer than 100,000 clones, around four fifths detected once. The sequencing sample was made of PBMCs. Every receptor here comes from a male donor in good health and CMV-seropositive. Each CDR3 is given with its conserved first and last residue. The order of the fields is clone size, V gene, D gene, J gene, CDR3 protein, CDR3 DNA. D genes are given only for firm matches. A clone size is listed for some rows: how often the clone was seen (once, few, many), or a class if it is expanded.

size: once
V: TRBV19
D: -
J: TRBJ2-5
CDR3: CATIVQGIETQYF
DNA: TGTGCCACCATTGTTCAGGGCATAGAGACCCAGTACTTC

size: -
V: TRBV28
D: TRBD1
J: TRBJ2-7
CDR3: CASRGQGYEQYF
DNA: TGTGCCAGCAGGGGACAGGGGTACGAGCAGTACTTC

size: -
V: TRBV18
D: TRBD1
J: TRBJ1-5
CDR3: CASSPGQGNQPQHF
DNA: TGTGCCAGCTCACCCGGACAGGGCAATCAGCCCCAGCATTTT

size: -
V: TRBV5-4
D: -
J: TRBJ1-6
CDR3: CASSGSPSLGSSYNSPLHF
DNA: TGTGCCAGCAGCGGAAGCCCATCCCTGGGGAGCTCCTATAATTCACCCCTCCACTTT

size: -
V: TRBV30
D: TRBD1
J: TRBJ2-7
CDR3: CAWRDSRDRGLEQYF
DNA: TGTGCCTGGAGGGACTCCCGGGACAGGGGTTTAGAGCAGTACTTC

size: -
V: TRBV5-1
D: -
J: TRBJ1-5
CDR3: CASSLNSGANQPQHF
DNA: TGCGCCAGCAGCTTGAACTCCGGAGCCAATCAGCCCCAGCATTTT

size: -
V: TRBV4-2
D: -
J: TRBJ2-3
CDR3: CASSQRTVSTDTQYF
DNA: TGTGCCAGCAGCCAGAGGACAGTTTCCACAGATACGCAGTATTTT

size: -
V: TRBV21-1
D: -
J: TRBJ2-1
CDR3: CASSRNEQFF
DNA: TGTGCCAGCAGCCGGAATGAGCAGTTCTTC

size: once
V: TRBV7-9
D: TRBD2
J: TRBJ2-4
CDR3: CSSSPTSGRAIAKNIQYF
DNA: TGTTCCAGCAGCCCTACTAGCGGGAGGGCCATAGCCAAAAACATTCAGTACTTC

size: -
V: TRBV2
D: TRBD1
J: TRBJ1-1
CDR3: CASSAGPGGTEAFF
DNA: TGTGCCAGCAGTGCTGGTCCAGGGGGGACTGAAGCTTTCTTT

size: -
V: TRBV27
D: -
J: TRBJ2-7
CDR3: CASSPGTYSSYEQYF
DNA: TGTGCCAGCAGTCCAGGGACATACAGCTCCTACGAGCAGTACTTC